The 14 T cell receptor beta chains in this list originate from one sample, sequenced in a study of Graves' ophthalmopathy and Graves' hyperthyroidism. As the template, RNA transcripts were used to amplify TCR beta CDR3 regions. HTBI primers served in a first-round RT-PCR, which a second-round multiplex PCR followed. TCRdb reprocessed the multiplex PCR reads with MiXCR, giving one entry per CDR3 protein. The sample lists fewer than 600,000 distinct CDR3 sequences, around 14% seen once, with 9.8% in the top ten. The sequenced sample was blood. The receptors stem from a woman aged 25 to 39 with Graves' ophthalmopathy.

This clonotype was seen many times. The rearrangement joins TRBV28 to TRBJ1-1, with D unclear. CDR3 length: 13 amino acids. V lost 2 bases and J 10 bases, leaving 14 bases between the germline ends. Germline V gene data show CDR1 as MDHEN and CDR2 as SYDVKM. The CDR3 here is CASSLALRVPAFF. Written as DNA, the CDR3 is TGTGCCAGCAGTTTAGCTTTGCGGGTTCCAGCTTTCTTT.

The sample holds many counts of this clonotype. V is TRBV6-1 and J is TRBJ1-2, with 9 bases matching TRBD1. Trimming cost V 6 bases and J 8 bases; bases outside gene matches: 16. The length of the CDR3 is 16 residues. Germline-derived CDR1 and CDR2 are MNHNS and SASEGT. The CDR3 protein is CASRRGDRAQFSGYTF. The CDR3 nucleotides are TGTGCCAGCAGGAGGGGGGACAGGGCTCAATTTTCGGGCTACACCTTC.

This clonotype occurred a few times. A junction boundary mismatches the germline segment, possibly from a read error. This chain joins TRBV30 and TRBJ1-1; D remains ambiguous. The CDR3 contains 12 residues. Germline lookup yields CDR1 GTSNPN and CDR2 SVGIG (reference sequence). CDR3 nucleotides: TGTGCCTGGACCGGTTCGAACACTGGAGCTTTCTTT. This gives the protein CAWTGSNTGAFF.

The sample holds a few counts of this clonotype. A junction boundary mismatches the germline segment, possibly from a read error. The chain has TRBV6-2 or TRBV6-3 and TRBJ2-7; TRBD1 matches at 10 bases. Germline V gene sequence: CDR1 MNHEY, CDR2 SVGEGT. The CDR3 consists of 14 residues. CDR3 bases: TGTGCCAGCAGGCCCGACAGGGGGCGATACGGGCAGTACTTC. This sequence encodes CASRPDRGRYGQYF.

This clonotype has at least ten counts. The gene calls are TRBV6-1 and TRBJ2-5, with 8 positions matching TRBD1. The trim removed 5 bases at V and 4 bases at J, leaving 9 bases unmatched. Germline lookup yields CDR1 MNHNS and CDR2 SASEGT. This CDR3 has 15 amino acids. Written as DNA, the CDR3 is TGTGCCAGCAGTCGAGGGACAGGTGGTAGAGAGACCCAGTACTTC. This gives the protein CASSRGTGGRETQYF.

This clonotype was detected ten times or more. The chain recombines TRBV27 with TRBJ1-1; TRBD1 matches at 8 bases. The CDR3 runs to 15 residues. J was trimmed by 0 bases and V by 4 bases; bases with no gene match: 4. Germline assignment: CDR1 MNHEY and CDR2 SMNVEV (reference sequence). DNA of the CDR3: TGTGCCAGCAGTTGGGGACAGGCCATGAACACTGAAGCTTTCTTT. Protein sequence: CASSWGQAMNTEAFF.

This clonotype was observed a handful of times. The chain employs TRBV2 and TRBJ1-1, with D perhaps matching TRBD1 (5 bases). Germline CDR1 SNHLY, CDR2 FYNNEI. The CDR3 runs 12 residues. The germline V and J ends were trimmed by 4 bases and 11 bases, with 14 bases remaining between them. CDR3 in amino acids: CASSGDRRGAFF. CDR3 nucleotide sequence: TGTGCCAGCAGTGGGGACCGACGGGGGGCTTTCTTT.

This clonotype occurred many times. The CDR3 sequence: CASTGGRNYGYTF. CDR3 sequence (DNA): TGTGCCAGCACGGGGGGGAGAAACTATGGCTACACCTTC. This sequence joins TRBV2 and TRBJ1-2; a possible D gene is TRBD1 (5 bases). The CDR3 length is 13 residues. Germline CDR1 is SNHLY and CDR2 is FYNNEI. The germline V and J ends were trimmed by 7 bases and 2 bases, with 11 bases remaining between them.

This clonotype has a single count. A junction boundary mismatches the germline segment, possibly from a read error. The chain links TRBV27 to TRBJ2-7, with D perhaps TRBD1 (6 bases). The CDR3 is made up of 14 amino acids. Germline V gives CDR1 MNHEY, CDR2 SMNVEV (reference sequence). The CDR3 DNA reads TGTGCCTGCAGGTCGGGACATAGGGCCCACGAGCAGTACTTC. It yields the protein CACRSGHRAHEQYF.

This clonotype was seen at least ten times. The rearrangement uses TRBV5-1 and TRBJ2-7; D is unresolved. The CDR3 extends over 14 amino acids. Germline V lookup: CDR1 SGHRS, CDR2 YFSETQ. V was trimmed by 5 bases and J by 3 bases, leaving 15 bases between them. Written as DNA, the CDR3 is TGCGCCAGCAGAGACAATCTTGGGAACTACGAGCAGTACTTC. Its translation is CASRDNLGNYEQYF.

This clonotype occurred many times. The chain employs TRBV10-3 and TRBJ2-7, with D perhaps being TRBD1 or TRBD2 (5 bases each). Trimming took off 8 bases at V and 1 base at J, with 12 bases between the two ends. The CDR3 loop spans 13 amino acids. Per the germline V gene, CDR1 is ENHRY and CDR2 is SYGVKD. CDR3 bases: TGTGCCATCTGGGACGATAATTCCTACGAGCAGTACTTC. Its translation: CAIWDDNSYEQYF.

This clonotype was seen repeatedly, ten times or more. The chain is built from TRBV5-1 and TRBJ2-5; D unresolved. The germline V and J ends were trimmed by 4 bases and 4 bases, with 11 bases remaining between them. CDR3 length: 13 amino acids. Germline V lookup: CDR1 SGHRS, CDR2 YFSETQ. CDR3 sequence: CASSPVLGETQYF. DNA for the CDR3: TGCGCCAGCAGCCCCGTTTTAGGAGAGACCCAGTACTTC.

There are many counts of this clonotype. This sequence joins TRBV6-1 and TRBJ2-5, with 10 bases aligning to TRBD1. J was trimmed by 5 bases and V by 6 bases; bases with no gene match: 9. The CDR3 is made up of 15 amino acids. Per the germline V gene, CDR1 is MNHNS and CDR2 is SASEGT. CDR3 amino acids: CASRPGTGDLETQYF. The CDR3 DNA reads TGTGCCAGCAGACCCGGGACAGGGGACCTGGAGACCCAGTACTTC.

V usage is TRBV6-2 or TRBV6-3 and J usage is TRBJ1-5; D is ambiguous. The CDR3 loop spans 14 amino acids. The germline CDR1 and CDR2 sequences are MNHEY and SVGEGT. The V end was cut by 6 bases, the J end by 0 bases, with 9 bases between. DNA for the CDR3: TGTGCCAGCAGGAAACATGCTAGCAATCAGCCCCAGCATTTT. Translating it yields CASRKHASNQPQHF.